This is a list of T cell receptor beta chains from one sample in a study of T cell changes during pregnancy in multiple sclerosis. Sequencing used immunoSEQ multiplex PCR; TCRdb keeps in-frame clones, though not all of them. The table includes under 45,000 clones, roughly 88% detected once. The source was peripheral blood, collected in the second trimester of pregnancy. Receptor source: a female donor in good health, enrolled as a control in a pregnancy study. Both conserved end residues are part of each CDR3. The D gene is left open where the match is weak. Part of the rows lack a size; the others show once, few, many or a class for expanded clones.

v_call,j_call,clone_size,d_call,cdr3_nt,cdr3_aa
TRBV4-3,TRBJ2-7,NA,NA,TGCGCCAGCAGCCAAACTAGTCTCCACAACGAGCAGTACTTC,CASSQTSLHNEQYF
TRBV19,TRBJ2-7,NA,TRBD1,TGTGCCACCCGAGGACAGGGGCGTTCAAGGGGGGAGCAGTACTTC,CATRGQGRSRGEQYF
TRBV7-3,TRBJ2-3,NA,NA,TGTGCCAGCAGCTTAACCTCGGGGTATGGCACAGATACGCAGTATTTT,CASSLTSGYGTDTQYF
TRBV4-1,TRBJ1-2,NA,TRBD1,TGCGCCAGCAGCCAACAGGGACAGGGGTCCAACTATGGCTACACCTTC,CASSQQGQGSNYGYTF
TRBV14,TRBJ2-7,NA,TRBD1,TGTGCCAGCAGCCGACGGGACAGAGTATTAGGCGAGCAGTACTTC,CASSRRDRVLGEQYF
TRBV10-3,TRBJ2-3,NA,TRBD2,TGTGCCATCAGGGGACTAGCGGCAGATACGCAGTATTTT,CAIRGLAADTQYF
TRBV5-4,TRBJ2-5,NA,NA,TGTGCCAGCAGCTTGGGGGAGGACACTCAAGAGACCCAGTACTTC,CASSLGEDTQETQYF
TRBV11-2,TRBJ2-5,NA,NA,TGTGCCAGCAGCTTAGACAGACAAGAGACCCAGTACTTC,CASSLDRQETQYF
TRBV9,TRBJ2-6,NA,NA,TGTGCCAGCAGCGTAGGTAACTCTGGGGCCAACGTCCTGACTTTC,CASSVGNSGANVLTF
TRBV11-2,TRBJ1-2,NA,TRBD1,TGTGCCAGCAGCTTACTAGGGGGACAGGCCGACTATGGCTACACCTTC,CASSLLGGQADYGYTF
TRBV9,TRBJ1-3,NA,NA,TGTGCCAGCAGCGTTTTGGGTAGAGGGTCTGGAAACACCATATATTTT,CASSVLGRGSGNTIYF
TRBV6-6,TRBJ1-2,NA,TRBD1,TGTGCCAGCACCCTGGACAGGGGGCCAGATGGCTACACCTTC,CASTLDRGPDGYTF
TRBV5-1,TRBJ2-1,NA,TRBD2,TGCGCCAGCAGCTATAGACAGGGACTAGCTTACAATGAGCAGTTCTTC,CASSYRQGLAYNEQFF
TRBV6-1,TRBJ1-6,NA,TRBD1,TGTGCCAGCAGTGAAGAGGGGACAGCTTCTAATTCACCCCTCCACTTT,CASSEEGTASNSPLHF
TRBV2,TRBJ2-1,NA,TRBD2,TGTGCCAGCCATCCCTCGGGGGGAGGGTACAATGAGCAGTTCTTC,CASHPSGGGYNEQFF
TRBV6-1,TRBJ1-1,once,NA,TGTGCCAGCAGCCCCGGACTTGAAGCTTTCTTT,CASSPGLEAFF
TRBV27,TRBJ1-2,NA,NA,TGTGCCAGCAGTTTAGACTCCTCAGGGCGGGGGACGGGTGGCTACACCTTC,CASSLDSSGRGTGGYTF
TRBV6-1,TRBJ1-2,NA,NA,TGTGCCAGCGCCCGGGCAGGGGATAGCTATGGCTACACCTTC,CASARAGDSYGYTF
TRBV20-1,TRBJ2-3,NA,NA,TGCAGTATCAGGGGAGCAGATACGCAGTATTTT,CSIRGADTQYF
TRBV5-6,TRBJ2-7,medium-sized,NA,TGTGCCAGCAGCTTAGGCAGGGCCTACGAGCAGTACTTC,CASSLGRAYEQYF
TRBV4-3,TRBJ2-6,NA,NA,TGCGCCAGCAGCCAAGCTCCCAGCTCTGGGGCCAACGTCCTGACTTTC,CASSQAPSSGANVLTF
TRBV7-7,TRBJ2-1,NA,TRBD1,TGTGCTAGCAGCACGGGACAGGGAGTGGTCAATGAGCAGTTCTTC,CASSTGQGVVNEQFF
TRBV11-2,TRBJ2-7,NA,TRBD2,TGTGCCAGCAGCCCCGAGGGTAGCGGGAGGCTCTACGAGCAGTACTTC,CASSPEGSGRLYEQYF
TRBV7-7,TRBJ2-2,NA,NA,TGTGCCAGCAGCTCGCAGGGTATCGCCGGGGAGCTGTTTTTT,CASSSQGIAGELFF
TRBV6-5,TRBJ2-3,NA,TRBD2,TGTGCCAGCTCGTTGCGGGAGCTGGACACAGATACGCAGTATTTT,CASSLRELDTDTQYF
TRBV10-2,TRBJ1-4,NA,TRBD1,TGCGCCAGCAGTGAGCCGGGGACAGGGCGGGGTGAAAAACTGTTTTTT,CASSEPGTGRGEKLFF
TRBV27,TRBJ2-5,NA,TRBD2,TGTGCCAGCAGTTTACTGGGGCGGGGGGGCAAAGAGACCCAGTACTTC,CASSLLGRGGKETQYF
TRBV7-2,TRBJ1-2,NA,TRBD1,TGTGCCAGCAGCTTAGTGCCGGGACAGGGGTATGGCTACACCTTC,CASSLVPGQGYGYTF
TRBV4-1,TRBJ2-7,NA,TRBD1,TGCGCCAGCAGCCCCGGGACAGGGAACTCCTACGAGCAGTACTTC,CASSPGTGNSYEQYF
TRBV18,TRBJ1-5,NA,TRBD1,TGTGCCAGCTCACCACTTCCCGGGACAGGAGCCTCGGGGCCCCAGCATTTT,CASSPLPGTGASGPQHF
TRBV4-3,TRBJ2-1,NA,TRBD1,TGCGCCAGCAGCCAGACGGGACAGGGATACAATGAGCAGTTCTTC,CASSQTGQGYNEQFF
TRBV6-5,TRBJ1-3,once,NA,TGTGCCAGCAGACTGGGACACCGAACCGGAAACACCATATATTTT,CASRLGHRTGNTIYF
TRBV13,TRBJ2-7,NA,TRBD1,TGTGCCAGCAGCCTAAGGACAGGAAGCTCCTACGAGCAGTACTTC,CASSLRTGSSYEQYF
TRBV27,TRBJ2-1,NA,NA,TGTGCCAGCAGTTTAGGGAGGGGGGCTAACAATGAGCAGTTCTTC,CASSLGRGANNEQFF
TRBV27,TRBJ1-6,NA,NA,TGTGCCAGCAGTTTAACAGGGAATAATTCACCCCTCCACTTT,CASSLTGNNSPLHF
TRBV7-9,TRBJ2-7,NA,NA,TGTGCCAGCAGCTTAGATTCGAGTCCCATCTACGAGCAGTACTTC,CASSLDSSPIYEQYF
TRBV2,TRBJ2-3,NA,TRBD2,TGTGCCAGCAGCCCCGGGGGGTCGACGGAGGGAACGACAGATACGCAGTATTTT,CASSPGGSTEGTTDTQYF
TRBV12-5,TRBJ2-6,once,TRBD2,TGTGCTAGTGGTTGGGTAGCGGGGGGCCGTTCAGGGGCCAACGTCCTGACTTTC,CASGWVAGGRSGANVLTF
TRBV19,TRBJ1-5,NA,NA,TGTGCCAGTAGTATGGGGGGGGCTCAGCCCCAGCATTTT,CASSMGGAQPQHF
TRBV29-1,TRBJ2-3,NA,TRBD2,TGCAGCGTTGAATCCCCTAGCGGGGGGCCCACAGATACGCAGTATTTT,CSVESPSGGPTDTQYF
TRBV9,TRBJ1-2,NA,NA,TGTGCCAGCAGCGGACGACCGGGGGAGGGAAACTATGGCTACACCTTC,CASSGRPGEGNYGYTF
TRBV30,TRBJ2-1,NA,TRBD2,TGTGCCTGGAGGACTAGCGGGACCTTCGGTTCCTACAATGAGCAGTTCTTC,CAWRTSGTFGSYNEQFF
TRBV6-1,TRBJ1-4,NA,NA,TGTGCCAGCAGTGAAGGGGGCCTCGCGAGGGAAAAACTGTTTTTT,CASSEGGLAREKLFF
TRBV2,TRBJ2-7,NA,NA,TGTGCCAGCAGTCCAAAAGGGAGGAACGAGCAGTACTTC,CASSPKGRNEQYF
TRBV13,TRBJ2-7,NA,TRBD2,TGTGCCAGCAGCTTAGGACGTGGCGGGGGGCGGTACGAGCAGTACTTC,CASSLGRGGGRYEQYF
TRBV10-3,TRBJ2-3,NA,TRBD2,TGTGCCATCGGAGGGACTAGCGGGGGAGTCACAGATACGCAGTATTTT,CAIGGTSGGVTDTQYF
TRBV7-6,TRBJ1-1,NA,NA,TGTGCCAGCAGCTCGACCTTCGGGGGCACTGAAGCTTTCTTT,CASSSTFGGTEAFF
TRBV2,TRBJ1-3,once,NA,TGTGCCAGCAGTGCCGCAGGGTTATCTGGAAACACCATATATTTT,CASSAAGLSGNTIYF
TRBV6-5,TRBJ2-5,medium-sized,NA,TGTGCCAGCAGCCCCGACACGGTCCAAGAGACCCAGTACTTC,CASSPDTVQETQYF
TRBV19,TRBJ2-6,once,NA,TGTGCCAGTAGTGCACCTAGTGAAGACAACGTCCTGACTTTC,CASSAPSEDNVLTF
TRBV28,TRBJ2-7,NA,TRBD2,TGTGCCAGCAGTTTATTATTCCTAGCGGGGAAGTACGAGCAGTACTTC,CASSLLFLAGKYEQYF
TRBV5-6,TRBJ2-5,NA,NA,TGTGCCAGCAGCTTCTCGCAAGAGACCCAGTACTTC,CASSFSQETQYF
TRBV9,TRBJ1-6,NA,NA,TGTGCCAGCAGCCCCCACAGGAGCTCCTATAATTCACCCCTCCACTTT,CASSPHRSSYNSPLHF
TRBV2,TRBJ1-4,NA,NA,TGTGCCAGCGGCTCCCCCCATGAAAAACTGTTTTTT,CASGSPHEKLFF
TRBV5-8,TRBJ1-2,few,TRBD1,TGTGCCAGCAGCTTGGGGCCGGGACAGGGGGAAGGCTACACCTTC,CASSLGPGQGEGYTF
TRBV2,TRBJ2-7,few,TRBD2,TGTGCCAGCAGCTTAGGACTAGCGGGAGGATTAGGCTCCTACGAGCAGTACTTC,CASSLGLAGGLGSYEQYF